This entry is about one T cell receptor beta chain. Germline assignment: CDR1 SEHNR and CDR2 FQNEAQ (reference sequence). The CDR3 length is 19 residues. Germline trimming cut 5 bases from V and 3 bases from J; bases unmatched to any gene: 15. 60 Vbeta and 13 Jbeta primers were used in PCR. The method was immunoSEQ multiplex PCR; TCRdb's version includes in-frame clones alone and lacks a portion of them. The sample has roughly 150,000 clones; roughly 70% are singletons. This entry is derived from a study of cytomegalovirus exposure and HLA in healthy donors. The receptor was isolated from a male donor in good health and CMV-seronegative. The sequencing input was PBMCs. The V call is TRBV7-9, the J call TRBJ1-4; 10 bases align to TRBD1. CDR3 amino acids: CASSVVYTDRGYANEKLFF. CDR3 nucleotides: TGTGCCAGCAGCGTAGTTTACACGGACAGGGGGTACGCTAATGAAAAACTGTTTTTT.